Listed below are T cell receptor beta chains from one sample, sequenced in a study of human T cells and chemical hapten exposure. TCRdb reprocessed the RACE reads with MiXCR, giving one entry per CDR3 protein. In the table there are 110,000 to 150,000 distinct CDR3 sequences, approximately 10% of which are singletons. The specimen was whole blood, collected in connection with sensitization to the hapten diphenylcyclopropenone (DPC). These receptors originate from a woman aged 45-60 years with alopecia areata. Some clones in this sample may be carry-over from other donors' samples. Each CDR3 is given with its conserved first and last residue. Each record gives: clone size, D gene, J gene, V gene, CDR3 DNA, CDR3 protein. A D gene is named only where the DNA matches it firmly. The size of a clone is reported for some rows only, either as once, few or many, or as a class for expanded clones.

>few|TRBD1|TRBJ2-1|TRBV10-1
TGCGCCAGCAGTACGGTGCCGGGACAGGGGTCGTCGAGCTCCTACAATGAGCAGTTCTTC
CASSTVPGQGSSSSYNEQFF
>-|-|TRBJ1-5|TRBV19
TGTGCCAGTAGTTTCGGGACCGTGAGGGGCAATCAGCCCCAGCATTTT
CASSFGTVRGNQPQHF
>few|TRBD1|TRBJ1-2|TRBV19
TGTGCCAGTAGTACACGGGACAGCTTATATGGCTACACCTTC
CASSTRDSLYGYTF
>-|-|TRBJ1-2|TRBV4-2
TGTGCCAGCAGCCAAGATCCGAGGGCCGAGATTCGTGGCTACACCTTC
CASSQDPRAEIRGYTF
>few|-|TRBJ1-1|TRBV29-1
TGCAGCGTCTCTCACACTGAAGCTTTCTTT
CSVSHTEAFF
>few|-|TRBJ2-5|TRBV2
TGTGCCAGCGGGGGCTGGACTCAAGAGACCCAGTACTTC
CASGGWTQETQYF
>many|-|TRBJ2-5|TRBV5-5
TGTGCCAGCAGCTTGAGAGTCGAGACCCAGTACTTC
CASSLRVETQYF
>-|TRBD1|TRBJ2-2|TRBV24-1
TGTGCCACCAGTGATCGGGACAGGGTAACCGGGGAGCTGTTTTTT
CATSDRDRVTGELFF
>few|-|TRBJ1-3|TRBV29-1
TGCAGCGTTGCTTGGGGGTCTGGAAACACCATATATTTT
CSVAWGSGNTIYF
>few|-|TRBJ2-3|TRBV10-3
TGTGCCATCAGTGAGGGTACAGATACGCAGTATTTT
CAISEGTDTQYF
>few|-|TRBJ2-2|TRBV28
TGTGCCAACCTCCTAGTCGGGGGGAACACCGGGGAGCTGTTTTTT
CANLLVGGNTGELFF
>few|-|TRBJ2-1|TRBV4-1
TGCGCCAGCAGCCAAGAGGGTGGTCGGGGTGGTGAGCAGTTCTTC
CASSQEGGRGGEQFF
>-|-|TRBJ2-2|TRBV21-1
TGTGCCAGCAGCAGACAATACACCGGGGAGCTGTTTTTT
CASSRQYTGELFF
>many|-|TRBJ2-1|TRBV5-4
TGTGCCAGCAGCTTGGAAGCTAGACCGGACAATGAGCAGTTCTTC
CASSLEARPDNEQFF
>many|-|TRBJ1-1|TRBV7-2
TGTGCCAGCAGCTTTCTAGGAGGTGGCCGTGAAGCTTTCTTT
CASSFLGGGREAFF
>many|-|TRBJ2-3|TRBV5-4
TGTGCCAGCAGCTTAACACGGAGGTCAGATACGCAGTATTTT
CASSLTRRSDTQYF
>-|-|TRBJ1-6|TRBV20-1
TGCAGTGCTAGGCCCGGGGAGGGGTGGAATTCACCCCTCCACTTT
CSARPGEGWNSPLHF
>-|TRBD1|TRBJ2-7|TRBV29-1
TGCAGCGTTGAGGGGACAGGATCCTGGGAGCAGTACTTC
CSVEGTGSWEQYF
>many|-|TRBJ1-6|TRBV2
TGTGCCAGCACCGAGCAGCGGAATAATTCACCCCTCCACTTT
CASTEQRNNSPLHF
>few|TRBD2|TRBJ2-1|TRBV7-9
TGTGCCAGCAGCTTGGGGACTAGCTCCTACAATGAGCAGTTCTTC
CASSLGTSSYNEQFF
>few|-|TRBJ2-1|TRBV29-1
TGCAGCGTTGACCTGGGGCGCGGCAATGAGCAGTTCTTC
CSVDLGRGNEQFF
>-|-|TRBJ2-3|TRBV15
TGTGCCACCAGCAGAGAACCAGCGGCCACAGATACGCAGTATTTT
CATSREPAATDTQYF
>many|-|TRBJ1-2|TRBV11-3
TGTGCCAGCAGCTTCGACCAGGACGCCGGCTACACCTTC
CASSFDQDAGYTF